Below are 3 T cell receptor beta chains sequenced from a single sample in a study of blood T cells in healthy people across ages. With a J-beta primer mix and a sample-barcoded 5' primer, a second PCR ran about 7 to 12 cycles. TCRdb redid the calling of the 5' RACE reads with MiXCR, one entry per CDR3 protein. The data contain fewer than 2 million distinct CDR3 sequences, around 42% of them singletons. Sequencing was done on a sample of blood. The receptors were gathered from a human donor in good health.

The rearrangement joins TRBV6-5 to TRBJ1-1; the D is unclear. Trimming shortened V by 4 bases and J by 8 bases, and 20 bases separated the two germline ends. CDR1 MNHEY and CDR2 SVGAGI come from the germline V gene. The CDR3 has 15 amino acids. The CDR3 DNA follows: TGTGCCAGCAGTTTAGCACGATTGGGGAAGGAGGAAGCTTTCTTT. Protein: CASSLARLGKEEAFF.

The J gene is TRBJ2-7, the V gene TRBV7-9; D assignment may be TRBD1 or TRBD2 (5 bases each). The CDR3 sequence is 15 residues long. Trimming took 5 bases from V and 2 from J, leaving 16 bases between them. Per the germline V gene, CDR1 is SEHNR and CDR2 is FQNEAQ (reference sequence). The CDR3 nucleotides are TGTGCCAGCAGCCCCTTTGGGACCCAAACCTACGAGCAGTACTTC. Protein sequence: CASSPFGTQTYEQYF. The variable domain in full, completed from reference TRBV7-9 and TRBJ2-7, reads DTGVSQNPRHKITKRGQNVTFRCDPISEHNRLYWYRQTLGQGPEFLTYFQNEAQLEKSRLLSDRFSAERPKGSFSTLEIQRTEQGDSAMYLCASSPFGTQTYEQYFGPGTRLTVT.

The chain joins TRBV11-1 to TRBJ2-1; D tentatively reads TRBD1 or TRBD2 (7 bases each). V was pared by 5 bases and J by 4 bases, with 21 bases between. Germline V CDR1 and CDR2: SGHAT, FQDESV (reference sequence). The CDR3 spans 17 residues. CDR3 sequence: CASSHPYQGGVYNEQFF. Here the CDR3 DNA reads TGTGCCAGCAGCCACCCCTACCAGGGGGGGGTGTACAATGAGCAGTTCTTC.